This T cell receptor beta chain stems from a study of neurological immune-mediated disorders. The study's findings and limits: The study phylogenetically grouped the repertoires of 18 of 34 multiple sclerosis patients into one related-CDR3 cluster, a possible signature.

This CDR3 comprises 16 residues. Trimming cost V 0 bases and J 10 bases; bases outside gene matches: 14. Germline V gene sequence: CDR1 KGHSH, CDR2 LQKENI. There are many counts of this clonotype. Its antigen is not identified. The cDNA came from 5'RACE with 10-nucleotide random UMIs. Via MiXCR, TCRdb re-called the 5' RACE reads, giving one row per CDR3 protein. The data contain just over 95,000 distinct CDR3 sequences, around 3.3% of them singletons. The chain couples TRBV18 to TRBJ1-1; TRBD1 agrees at 7 bases. The sample was PBMCs. This TCR was sampled from a woman aged 18 to 35 with multiple sclerosis. CDR3 in DNA: TGTGCCAGCTCACCACCGCGGGGGACAGATACGTTTGGAGCTTTCTTT. Encoded protein: CASSPPRGTDTFGAFF.